This TCR beta chain was sequenced in a study of blood T cell repertoires in COVID-19. In the study's own analysis: It was from reference gene primer amplification that nucleated cell counts were estimated. TCRdb's copy holds only in-frame clones and misses some; the assay was immunoSEQ multiplex PCR. The V and J calls and clone size were taken over from that table, and D and trimming were inferred from the DNA. This table holds about 300,000 clones, around nine tenths found once. The CDR3 is made up of 18 amino acids. Germline V gives CDR1 SGHRS, CDR2 YFSETQ. With 4 bases clipped from V and 8 bases from J, the junction kept 20 bases outside the gene matches. In assigning cohorts, the study relied on participant-reported clinical history.

Input material: PBMCs or T cells enriched from blood (not recorded which). This receptor was identified in a woman aged 35 to 49 who had recovered from COVID-19. The J gene is TRBJ2-1, the V gene TRBV5-1; TRBD1 matches at 8 bases. CDR3 amino acids: CASSRAGGASSFYHEQFF. CDR3 DNA sequence: TGCGCCAGCAGCCGTGCAGGGGGCGCTTCTTCCTTTTACCATGAGCAGTTCTTC.